This T cell receptor (beta chain) was found in a study of blood T cell repertoires in COVID-19. Study-level information: PBMCs, B-cell-depleted T cells, or T cells were the source of the cDNA or gDNA that made up the material.

Clones were read by immunoSEQ multiplex PCR, and TCRdb kept only the in-frame ones, dropping some. The sample carries around 170,000 clones, about 87% recorded once. The CDR3 loop spans 15 amino acids. Germline V gene sequence: CDR1 LNHDA, CDR2 SQIVND (reference sequence). The J segment lost 6 bases and the V segment lost 5 bases, leaving 11 bases of the junction unmatched. The specimen was peripheral blood. The chain combines TRBV19 with TRBJ2-3; TRBD1 matches 7 bases. This TCR came from a man aged 60 to 69 with acute or convalescent COVID-19. CDR3 DNA sequence: TGTGCCAGTAGTCCCGCGACAGGGCCCCGGGATACGCAGTATTTT. Amino acids: CASSPATGPRDTQYF.